Listed below are T cell receptor beta chains from one sample, sequenced in a study of T cells in narcolepsy. Sequencing used immunoSEQ multiplex PCR; TCRdb keeps in-frame clones, though not all of them. The sample lists 20,000 to 30,000 clones; roughly 86% were seen once. The sequencing sample was made of memory (CD45RA-) CD4+ T cells from blood. These receptors were taken from a human donor in good health. Each CDR3 is given with its conserved first and last residue. A D gene is named only where the DNA matches it firmly. Clone size is stated in some rows and not others, as once, few, many or a class when expanded.

TRBV6-1,TRBD2,TRBJ2-7,-,TGTGCCAGCAGTCCGATAACTAGCGGGGGTTACGAGCAGTACTTC,CASSPITSGGYEQYF
TRBV18,TRBD1,TRBJ1-1,-,TGTGCCAGCTCACCAACAGGGACAGGGAGTGTAACTGAAGCTTTCTTT,CASSPTGTGSVTEAFF
TRBV2,-,TRBJ1-5,-,TGTGCCAGCAGTGGCGGACAGACAAATCAGCCCCAGCATTTT,CASSGGQTNQPQHF
TRBV15,-,TRBJ1-1,-,TGTGCCACCAGCAGTAAGAGAATATCGAACACTGAAGCTTTCTTT,CATSSKRISNTEAFF
TRBV7-3,TRBD1,TRBJ1-2,-,TGTGCCAGCAGCTTAAAAGCGGACAGGGAAACTAGCTATGGCTACACCTTC,CASSLKADRETSYGYTF
TRBV5-4,-,TRBJ2-5,-,TGTGCCAGCAGCTTGGATGAGACCCAGTACTTC,CASSLDETQYF
TRBV27,TRBD2,TRBJ2-2,medium-sized,TGTCTTAGCGGGAAATATACCGGGGAGCTGTTTTTT,CLSGKYTGELFF
TRBV28,-,TRBJ2-7,few,TGTGCCAGCAGTTCCTCCGGGACATTGTACGAGCAGTACTTC,CASSSSGTLYEQYF
TRBV25-1,-,TRBJ1-2,-,TGTGCCAGCAGTCCCCAGACACGGTCCATCGGCTACACCTTC,CASSPQTRSIGYTF
TRBV19,TRBD1,TRBJ1-1,-,TGTGCCAGTAGTATCTCCAGGGGGTCCGAGAACACTGAAGCTTTCTTT,CASSISRGSENTEAFF
TRBV4-3,-,TRBJ2-7,few,TGCGCCAGCAGCCAAGGTCTGGGGAGCTCCTACGAGCAGTACTTC,CASSQGLGSSYEQYF
TRBV11-3,-,TRBJ2-1,-,TGTGCCAGCAGCTTAGGTGGGCCGAACAATGAGCAGTTCTTC,CASSLGGPNNEQFF
TRBV19,-,TRBJ2-1,-,TGTGCCAGTAGTATAGTCGCTGGAGGGCGAATCTACAATGAGCAGTTCTTC,CASSIVAGGRIYNEQFF
TRBV2,TRBD1,TRBJ2-7,-,TGTGCCAGCACCCGGGGACAGGGCTACGAGCAGTACTTC,CASTRGQGYEQYF
TRBV29-1,-,TRBJ2-5,-,TGCAGCGTTGCCAGACAGAGTGAAGAGACCCAGTACTTC,CSVARQSEETQYF
TRBV29-1,-,TRBJ1-3,-,TGCAGCGTTCTGACAGGATCCGGAAACACCATATATTTT,CSVLTGSGNTIYF
TRBV15,-,TRBJ1-1,-,TGTGCCACCAGCAGAGATCACGGGGTGATGAACACTGAAGCTTTCTTT,CATSRDHGVMNTEAFF
TRBV9,-,TRBJ2-5,-,TGTGCCAGCAGCCCTACCGGAACGGGAGAGACCCAGTACTTC,CASSPTGTGETQYF
TRBV9,TRBD2,TRBJ2-7,-,TGTGCCAGCAGCCCGAGGGATAGCGGGAGGGCGTACGAGCAGTACTTC,CASSPRDSGRAYEQYF
TRBV7-9,TRBD2,TRBJ2-5,few,TGTGCCAGCGGACTGACTAGCGGGGGGCAAGAGACCCAGTACTTC,CASGLTSGGQETQYF
TRBV6-5,-,TRBJ1-2,few,TGTGCCAGCAGAGGGTTCCACTATGGCTACACCTTC,CASRGFHYGYTF
TRBV18,-,TRBJ2-5,-,TGTGCCAGCTCAGGGGGAGATCAGTCTGCGACCCAGTACTTC,CASSGGDQSATQYF
TRBV2,-,TRBJ2-7,-,TGTGCCAGCGGTGAGGGGACCTTCTACGAGCAGTACTTC,CASGEGTFYEQYF
TRBV19,TRBD2,TRBJ2-3,-,TGTGCCAGTAGTATAGATTCCACCGGGACTAGCCCTAGCACAGATACGCAGTATTTT,CASSIDSTGTSPSTDTQYF
TRBV5-1,TRBD2,TRBJ2-3,-,TGCGCCAGCAGCCCCCCTTCAGGGCTAGCGGGAGCGGCAGATACGCAGTATTTT,CASSPPSGLAGAADTQYF
TRBV9,-,TRBJ2-2,few,TGTGCCAGCAGCGTCGGGACGGCGACCCGGGCCGGGGAGCTGTTTTTT,CASSVGTATRAGELFF
TRBV2,-,TRBJ2-3,-,TGTGCCAGCAGTCGACTGGGGTCTAGCACAGATACGCAGTATTTT,CASSRLGSSTDTQYF
TRBV5-6,-,TRBJ1-4,-,TGTGCCAGCAGCCCTGGACCCGTCCAGGGGGAAAAACTGTTTTTT,CASSPGPVQGEKLFF
TRBV4-2,TRBD1,TRBJ2-5,-,TGTGCCAGCAGCTACACGACCGGGACAGGGGAGACCCAGTACTTC,CASSYTTGTGETQYF
TRBV20-1,-,TRBJ2-7,-,TGCAGTGCCTTGACATCCTACGAGCAGTACTTC,CSALTSYEQYF
TRBV27,-,TRBJ1-6,-,TGTGCCAGCAGTTTCTTACTGGAAGGTTCACCCCTCCACTTT,CASSFLLEGSPLHF
TRBV30,-,TRBJ2-2,once,TGTGCCTGGAGTCTGGTCGGGCCTCACACCGGGGAGCTGTTTTTT,CAWSLVGPHTGELFF
TRBV9,-,TRBJ1-3,once,TGTGCCAGCAGCGTAGGTCGCGGAAACACCATATATTTT,CASSVGRGNTIYF
TRBV5-1,-,TRBJ2-3,once,TGCGCCAGCAGCCTTAGCGAGCCAACTAGCACAGATACGCAGTATTTT,CASSLSEPTSTDTQYF
TRBV2,-,TRBJ1-4,-,TGTGCCAGCAGATCAGGACGGCTAGCAACTAATGAAAAACTGTTTTTT,CASRSGRLATNEKLFF
TRBV6-5,TRBD1,TRBJ1-6,once,TGTGCCAGCAGTTTAAGACAGGGTGGCAATTCACCCCTCCACTTT,CASSLRQGGNSPLHF
TRBV5-6,-,TRBJ1-1,-,TGTGCCAGCTCGCCCCCAGGGCGTACTGAAGCTTTCTTT,CASSPPGRTEAFF
TRBV5-1,TRBD2,TRBJ2-3,few,TGCGCCAGCAGCCAACTAGCGGAATTCACAGATACGCAGTATTTT,CASSQLAEFTDTQYF
TRBV5-4,-,TRBJ1-1,-,TGTGCCAGCAGCTTGGTTGGGGCTGGGGGCACTGAAGCTTTCTTT,CASSLVGAGGTEAFF
TRBV7-3,TRBD1,TRBJ2-2,-,TGTGCCAGCAAGGGGGCAGGAACCGGGGAGCTGTTTTTT,CASKGAGTGELFF
TRBV5-4,TRBD2,TRBJ2-5,-,TGTGCCAGCAGCTTGGGACTAGCGGGAGTAAGGGCAGAGACCCAGTACTTC,CASSLGLAGVRAETQYF
TRBV5-4,TRBD1,TRBJ2-5,-,TGTGCCAGCAGCCAGACCCCGGGACAGGGAAAGACCCAGTACTTC,CASSQTPGQGKTQYF
TRBV2,-,TRBJ1-5,-,TGTGCCAGCAGTGAAGCTCGGGGGGCCGGCCAGCCCCAGCATTTT,CASSEARGAGQPQHF
TRBV30,-,TRBJ1-2,-,TGTGCCTGGAGTTGGTCCGGGATGAGTTATGGCTACACCTTC,CAWSWSGMSYGYTF
TRBV7-9,TRBD1,TRBJ2-1,few,TGTGCCAGCAGCGGAAGATTCCGGGACAGGGGGCTAGTAAATGAGCAGTTCTTC,CASSGRFRDRGLVNEQFF
TRBV7-9,-,TRBJ2-1,-,TGTGCCAGCAGCTTAGCAGCAGCTTATGAGCAGTTCTTC,CASSLAAAYEQFF
TRBV5-1,-,TRBJ2-5,-,TGCGCCAGCAGCTTGGCTCTCCTAACTCAAGAGACCCAGTACTTC,CASSLALLTQETQYF
TRBV7-3,-,TRBJ2-5,-,TGTGCCAGCAGCTTGAGGGAGAGGGAGACCCAGTACTTC,CASSLRERETQYF
TRBV7-2,TRBD1,TRBJ2-1,once,TGTGCCAGCTCACCCTGGGCAGGGGGGCAGTTCTTC,CASSPWAGGQFF
TRBV6-6,-,TRBJ2-5,-,TGTGCCAGCAGCACTAAGGAGACCCAGTACTTC,CASSTKETQYF
TRBV6-6,-,TRBJ2-7,-,TGTGCCAGCAGTTACTACGGGGGGCCGAGCTCCTACGAGCAGTACTTC,CASSYYGGPSSYEQYF
TRBV10-3,TRBD2,TRBJ2-7,-,TGTGCCATCAGTGACCGGGGGGGTTACGAGCAGTACTTC,CAISDRGGYEQYF
TRBV2,TRBD2,TRBJ2-3,-,TGTGCCAGCAGTGAAGTTGGACTGACTAGCGGGAGTCGATCAGATACGCAGTATTTT,CASSEVGLTSGSRSDTQYF
TRBV19,-,TRBJ2-3,-,TGTGCCAGTAGTATAGGAGGGGCCCATGGTACGCAGTATTTT,CASSIGGAHGTQYF